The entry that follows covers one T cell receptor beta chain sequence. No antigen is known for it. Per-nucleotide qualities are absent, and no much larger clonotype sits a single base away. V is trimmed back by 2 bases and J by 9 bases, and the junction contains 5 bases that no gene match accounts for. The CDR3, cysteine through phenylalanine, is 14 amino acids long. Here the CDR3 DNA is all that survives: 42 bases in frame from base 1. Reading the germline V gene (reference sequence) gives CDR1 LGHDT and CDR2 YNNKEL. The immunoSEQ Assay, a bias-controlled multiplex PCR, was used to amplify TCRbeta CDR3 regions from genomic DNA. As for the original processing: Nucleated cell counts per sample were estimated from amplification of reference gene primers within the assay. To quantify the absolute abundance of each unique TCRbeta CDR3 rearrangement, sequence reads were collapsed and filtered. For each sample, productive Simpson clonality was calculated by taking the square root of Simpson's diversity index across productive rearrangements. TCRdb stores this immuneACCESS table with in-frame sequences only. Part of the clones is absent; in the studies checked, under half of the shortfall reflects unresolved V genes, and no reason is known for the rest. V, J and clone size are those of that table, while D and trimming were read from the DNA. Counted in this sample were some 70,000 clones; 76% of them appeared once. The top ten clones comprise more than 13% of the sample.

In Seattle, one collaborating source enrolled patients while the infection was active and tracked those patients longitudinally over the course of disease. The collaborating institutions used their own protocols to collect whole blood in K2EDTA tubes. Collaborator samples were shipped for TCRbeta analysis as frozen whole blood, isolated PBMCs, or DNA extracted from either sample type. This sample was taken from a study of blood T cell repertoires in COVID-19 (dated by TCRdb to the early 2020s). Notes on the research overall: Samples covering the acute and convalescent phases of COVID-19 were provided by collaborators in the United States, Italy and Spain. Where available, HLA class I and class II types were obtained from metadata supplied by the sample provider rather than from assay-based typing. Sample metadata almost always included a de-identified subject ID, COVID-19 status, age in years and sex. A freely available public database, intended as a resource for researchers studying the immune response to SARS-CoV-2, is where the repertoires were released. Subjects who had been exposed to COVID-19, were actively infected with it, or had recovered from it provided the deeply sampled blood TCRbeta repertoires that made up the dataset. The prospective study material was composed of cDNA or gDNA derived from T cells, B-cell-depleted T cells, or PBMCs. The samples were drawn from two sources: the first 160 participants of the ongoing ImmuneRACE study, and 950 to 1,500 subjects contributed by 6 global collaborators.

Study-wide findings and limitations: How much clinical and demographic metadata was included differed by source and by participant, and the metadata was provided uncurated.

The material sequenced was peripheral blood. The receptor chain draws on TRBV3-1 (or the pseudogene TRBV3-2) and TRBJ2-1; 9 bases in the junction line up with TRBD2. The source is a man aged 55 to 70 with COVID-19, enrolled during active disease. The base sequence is TGTGCCAGCAGCCAACCGGGACTAGCCCTTGAGCAGTTCTTC. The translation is CASSQPGLALEQFF.